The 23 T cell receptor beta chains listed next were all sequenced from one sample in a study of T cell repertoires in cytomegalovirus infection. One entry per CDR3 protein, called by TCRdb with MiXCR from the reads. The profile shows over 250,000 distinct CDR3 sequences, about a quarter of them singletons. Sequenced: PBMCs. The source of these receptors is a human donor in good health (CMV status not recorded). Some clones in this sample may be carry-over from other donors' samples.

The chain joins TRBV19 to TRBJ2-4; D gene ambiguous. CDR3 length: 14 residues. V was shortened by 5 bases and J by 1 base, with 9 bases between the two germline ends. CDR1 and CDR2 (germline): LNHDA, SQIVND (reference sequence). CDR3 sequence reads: CASSYQAAKNIQYF. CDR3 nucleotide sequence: TGTGCCAGTAGTTATCAGGCTGCCAAAAACATTCAGTACTTC.

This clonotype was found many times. The CDR3 is CASSLVFTANYGYTF. The CDR3 nucleotides are TGTGCCAGCAGCTTAGTGTTTACCGCTAACTATGGCTACACCTTC. This chain connects TRBV7-2 to TRBJ1-2; D call uncertain. Trimming pared 1 base from V and 0 bases from J, leaving 9 bases between. The CDR3 runs 15 residues. CDR1 is SGHTA and CDR2 is FQGNSA in the germline V gene.

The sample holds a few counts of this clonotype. Here the CDR3 reads CSTPRSGAYNEQFF. The CDR3 nucleotides are TGCAGTACCCCCAGGAGCGGAGCCTACAATGAGCAGTTCTTC. This chain joins TRBV20-1 and TRBJ2-1; D might be TRBD2 (5 bases). Looked up from germline, CDR1 is DFQATT and CDR2 is SNEGSKA (reference sequence). The CDR3 is 14 residues long. Trimming took off 8 bases at V and 2 bases at J, with 16 bases between the two ends.

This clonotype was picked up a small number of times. The CDR3 loop reads CASSTVPRDTEAFF. Written as DNA, the CDR3 is TGTGCCAGCAGCACAGTTCCACGGGACACTGAAGCTTTCTTT. The chain combines TRBV7-9 with TRBJ1-1, with unresolved D. CDR1 is SEHNR and CDR2 is FQNEAQ in the germline V gene (reference sequence). V lost 5 bases to trimming and J lost 3 bases, with 13 bases between them. There are 14 residues in the CDR3.

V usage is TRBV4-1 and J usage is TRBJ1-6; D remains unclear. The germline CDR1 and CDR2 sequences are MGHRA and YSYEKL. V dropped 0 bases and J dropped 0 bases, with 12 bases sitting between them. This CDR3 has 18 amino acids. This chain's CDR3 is CASSQDLSGSSYNSPLHF. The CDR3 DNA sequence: TGCGCCAGCAGCCAAGATCTGTCCGGCAGCTCCTATAATTCACCCCTCCACTTT.

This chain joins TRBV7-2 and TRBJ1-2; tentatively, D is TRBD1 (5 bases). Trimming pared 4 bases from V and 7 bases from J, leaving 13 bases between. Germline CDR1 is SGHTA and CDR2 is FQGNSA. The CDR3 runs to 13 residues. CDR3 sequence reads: CASSSQRGVGYTF. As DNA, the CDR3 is TGTGCCAGCAGCTCCCAGCGGGGGGTTGGCTACACCTTC. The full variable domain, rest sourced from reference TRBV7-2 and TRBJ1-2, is GAGVSQSPSNKVTEKGKDVELRCDPISGHTALYWYRQSLGQGLEFLIYFQGNSAPDKSGLPSDRFSAERTGGSVSTLTIQRTQQEDSAVYLCASSSQRGVGYTFGSGTRLTVV.

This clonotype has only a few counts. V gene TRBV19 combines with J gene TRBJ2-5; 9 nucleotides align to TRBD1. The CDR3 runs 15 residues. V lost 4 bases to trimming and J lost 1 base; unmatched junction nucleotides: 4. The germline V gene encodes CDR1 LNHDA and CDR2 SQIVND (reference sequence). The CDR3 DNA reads TGTGCCAGTAGTACCGGGACAGGGACCCAAGAGACCCAGTACTTC. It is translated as CASSTGTGTQETQYF.

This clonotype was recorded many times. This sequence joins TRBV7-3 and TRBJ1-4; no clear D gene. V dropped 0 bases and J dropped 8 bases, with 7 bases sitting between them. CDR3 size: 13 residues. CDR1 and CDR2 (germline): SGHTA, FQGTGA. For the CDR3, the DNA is TGTGCCAGCAGCTTAACAGGAGGGGAAAAACTGTTTTTT. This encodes CASSLTGGEKLFF.

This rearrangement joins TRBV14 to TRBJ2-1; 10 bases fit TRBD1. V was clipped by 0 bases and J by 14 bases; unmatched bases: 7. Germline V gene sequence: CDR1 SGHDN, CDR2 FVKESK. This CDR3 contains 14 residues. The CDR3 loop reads CASSQDLWGQGKFF. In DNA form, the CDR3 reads TGTGCCAGCAGCCAAGATCTTTGGGGACAGGGGAAGTTCTTC.

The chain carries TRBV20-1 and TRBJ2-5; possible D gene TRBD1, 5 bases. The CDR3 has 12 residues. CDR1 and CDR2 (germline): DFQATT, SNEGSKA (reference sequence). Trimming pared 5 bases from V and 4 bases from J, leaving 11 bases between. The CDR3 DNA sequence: TGCAGTGCTCGCAGGGCCCCAGAGACCCAGTACTTC. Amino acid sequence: CSARRAPETQYF.

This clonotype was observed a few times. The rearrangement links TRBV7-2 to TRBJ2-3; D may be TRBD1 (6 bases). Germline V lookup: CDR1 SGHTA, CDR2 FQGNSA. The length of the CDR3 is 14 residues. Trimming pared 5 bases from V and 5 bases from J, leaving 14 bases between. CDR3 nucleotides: TGTGCCAGCAGCCGTATCCCCAGGGGAGATACGCAGTATTTT. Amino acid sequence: CASSRIPRGDTQYF.

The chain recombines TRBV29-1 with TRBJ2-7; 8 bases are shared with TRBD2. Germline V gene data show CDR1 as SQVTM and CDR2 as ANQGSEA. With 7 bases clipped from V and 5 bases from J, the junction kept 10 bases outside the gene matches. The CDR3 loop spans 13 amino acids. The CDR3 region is CSGESGRGDEQYF. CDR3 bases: TGCAGCGGGGAGAGCGGGAGAGGCGACGAGCAGTACTTC.

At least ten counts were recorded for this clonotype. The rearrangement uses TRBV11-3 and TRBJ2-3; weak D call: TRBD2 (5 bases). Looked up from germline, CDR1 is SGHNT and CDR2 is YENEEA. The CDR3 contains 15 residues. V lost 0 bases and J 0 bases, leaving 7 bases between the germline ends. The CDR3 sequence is CASSLDGISTDTQYF. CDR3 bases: TGTGCCAGCAGCTTAGACGGGATTAGCACAGATACGCAGTATTTT.

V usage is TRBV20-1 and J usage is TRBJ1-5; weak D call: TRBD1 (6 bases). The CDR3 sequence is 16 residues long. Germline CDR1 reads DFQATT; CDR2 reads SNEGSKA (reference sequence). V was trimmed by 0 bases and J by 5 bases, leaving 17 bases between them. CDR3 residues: CSARDPGTYPDQPQHF. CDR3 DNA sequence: TGCAGTGCTAGAGATCCGGGGACATATCCCGATCAGCCCCAGCATTTT.

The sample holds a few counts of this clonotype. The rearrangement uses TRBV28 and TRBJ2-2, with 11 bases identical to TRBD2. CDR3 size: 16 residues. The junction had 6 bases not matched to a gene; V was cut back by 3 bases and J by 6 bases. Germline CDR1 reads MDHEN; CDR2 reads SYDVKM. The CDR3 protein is CASSLGTSGAPGELFF. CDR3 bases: TGTGCCAGCAGTTTGGGGACTAGCGGAGCCCCCGGGGAGCTGTTTTTT.

CDR3 region: CASSESMGISPLHF. CDR3 nucleotide sequence: TGCGCCAGCAGTGAGTCAATGGGGATTTCACCCCTCCACTTT. This chain connects TRBV10-1 to TRBJ1-6; the D is unclear. The CDR3 extends over 14 amino acids. V was pared by 0 bases and J by 9 bases, with 9 bases between. CDR1 and CDR2 (germline): WNHNN, SYGVQD (reference sequence).

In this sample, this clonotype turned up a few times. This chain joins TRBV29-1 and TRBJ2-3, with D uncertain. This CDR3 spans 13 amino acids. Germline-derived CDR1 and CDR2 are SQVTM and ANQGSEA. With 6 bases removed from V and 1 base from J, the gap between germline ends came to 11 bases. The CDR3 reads CSVTPSGTDTQYF. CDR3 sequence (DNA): TGCAGCGTGACACCCTCAGGCACAGATACGCAGTATTTT.

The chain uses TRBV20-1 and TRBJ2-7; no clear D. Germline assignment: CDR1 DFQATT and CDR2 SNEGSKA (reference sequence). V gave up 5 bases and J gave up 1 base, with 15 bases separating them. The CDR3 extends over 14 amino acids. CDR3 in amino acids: CSAEARAGSYEQYF. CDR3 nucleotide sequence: TGCAGTGCTGAGGCTAGGGCAGGTTCCTACGAGCAGTACTTC.

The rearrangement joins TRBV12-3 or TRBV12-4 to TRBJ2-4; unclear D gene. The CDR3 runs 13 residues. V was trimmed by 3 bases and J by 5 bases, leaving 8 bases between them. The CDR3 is CASSFDGQNIQYF. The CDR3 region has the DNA TGTGCCAGCAGTTTCGACGGACAAAACATTCAGTACTTC.

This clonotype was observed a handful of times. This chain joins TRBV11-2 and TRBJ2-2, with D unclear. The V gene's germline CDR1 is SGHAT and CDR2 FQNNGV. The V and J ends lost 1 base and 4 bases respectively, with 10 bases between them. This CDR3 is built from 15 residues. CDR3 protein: CASSLALSATGELFF. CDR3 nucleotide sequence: TGTGCCAGCAGCTTAGCCCTCTCAGCCACCGGGGAGCTGTTTTTT.

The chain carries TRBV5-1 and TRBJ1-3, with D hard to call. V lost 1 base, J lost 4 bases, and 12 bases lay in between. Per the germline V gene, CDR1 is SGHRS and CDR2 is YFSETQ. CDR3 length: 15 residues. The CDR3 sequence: CASSLSHQGGNTIYF. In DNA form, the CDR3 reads TGCGCCAGCAGCTTGTCCCATCAAGGGGGAAACACCATATATTTT.

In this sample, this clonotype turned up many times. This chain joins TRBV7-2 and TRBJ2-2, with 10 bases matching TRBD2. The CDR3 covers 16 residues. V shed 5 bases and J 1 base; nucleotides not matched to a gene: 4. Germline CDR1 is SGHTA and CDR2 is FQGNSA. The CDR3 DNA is TGTGCCAGCAGCCCCTGGACTAGCGGGAACACCGGGGAGCTGTTTTTT. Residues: CASSPWTSGNTGELFF.

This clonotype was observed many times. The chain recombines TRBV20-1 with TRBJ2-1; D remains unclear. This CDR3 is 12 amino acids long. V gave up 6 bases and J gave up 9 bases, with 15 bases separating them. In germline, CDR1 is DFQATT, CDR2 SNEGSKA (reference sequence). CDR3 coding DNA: TGCAGTGCCCCCGAGGAAGGTAGTGAGCAGTTCTTC. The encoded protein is CSAPEEGSEQFF.